These T cell receptor beta chains were read from a single sample in a study of immune heterogeneity within non-small cell lung tumors. TCRdb reprocessed the multiplex PCR reads with MiXCR, giving one entry per CDR3 protein. The sample lists some 22,000 distinct CDR3 sequences; 25% to 30% were seen once. Sequenced material: lung tumor tissue. These receptors all come from a man aged 40-55 years with non-small cell lung cancer. Each CDR3 is given with its conserved first and last residue. Fields, in order: J gene, V gene, D gene, clone size, CDR3 DNA, CDR3 protein. A D gene is named only where the DNA matches it firmly. Size tells how often a clone was seen (once, few, many) or the class of an expanded clone, and some rows leave it out.

TRBJ1-2 TRBV6-1 - many TGTGCCAGCACACTGGCGGCTAACTATGGCTACACCTTC CASTLAANYGYTF
TRBJ2-1 TRBV6-5 - many TGTGCCAGCAGTTACTCCCGACTAGTACTCTCCAATGAGCAGTTCTTC CASSYSRLVLSNEQFF
TRBJ2-1 TRBV11-3 TRBD2 - TGTGCCAGCAGCCCTAGCGGGGTCTACAATGAGCAGCTCTTC CASSPSGVYNEQLF
TRBJ2-3 TRBV7-8 - few TGTGCCAGCAGCTTAGGGACAGACCGCACAGATACGCAGTATTTT CASSLGTDRTDTQYF
TRBJ2-2 TRBV5-4 TRBD2 - TGTGCCAGCAGCGATCTAGCGGGAGGGCCTTTTACCGGGGAGCTGTTTTTT CASSDLAGGPFTGELFF
TRBJ2-3 TRBV6-1 - many TGTGCCAGCAGATCGCAGGGGACTTTCACAGATACGCAGTATTTT CASRSQGTFTDTQYF
TRBJ1-5 TRBV12-3/TRBV12-4 - few TGTGCCAGCAGTACGACAGCCAGCAATCAGCCCCAGCATTTT CASSTTASNQPQHF
TRBJ2-7 TRBV4-2 TRBD1 - TGTGCCAGCAGCCAAGACGGGGACAGGAGGCAGTACTTC CASSQDGDRRQYF
TRBJ2-2 TRBV7-3 TRBD2 - TGTGCCAGCAGCTTACGGGGACTAGCGGTGAACACCGGGGAGCTGTTTTTT CASSLRGLAVNTGELFF
TRBJ2-3 TRBV2 - many TGTGCCAGCTACCCGGGCAGATTTAGCACAGATACGCAGTATTTT CASYPGRFSTDTQYF
TRBJ2-6 TRBV6-1 TRBD1 many TGTGCCAGCAGTCTCGGGACAGGGAAAACTGGGGCCAACGTCCTGACTTTC CASSLGTGKTGANVLTF
TRBJ2-5 TRBV27 - - TGTGCCAGCAGTTTATTCCTACCGGTGGCAGCAGGTTTATCCCCCCAAGAGACCCAGTACTTC CASSLFLPVAAGLSPQETQYF
TRBJ2-3 TRBV10-1 TRBD2 many TGCGCCAGCAGTGGGACCGGGACTAGCGGCACAGATACGCAGTATTTT CASSGTGTSGTDTQYF
TRBJ2-7 TRBV27 - many TGTGCCAGCCGCGACGGTGGCTACGAGCAGTACTTC CASRDGGYEQYF
TRBJ2-7 TRBV5-5 - few TGTGCCAGCAGCTTGGTTCCGGGAGAGCAGTACTTC CASSLVPGEQYF
TRBJ2-1 TRBV5-1 - - TGCGCCAGCAGCTTGGCCAAGGCTGAGCAGTTCTTC CASSLAKAEQFF
TRBJ2-1 TRBV5-5 TRBD1 - TGTGCCAGCAGCCTGCGAACCGGGACAGAGAACTACAATGAGCAGTTCTTC CASSLRTGTENYNEQFF
TRBJ2-7 TRBV5-8 - many TGTGCCAGCAGCTTGCGGGACACCTACGAGCAGTACTTC CASSLRDTYEQYF
TRBJ2-7 TRBV28 TRBD1 - TGTGCCAGCAGTTCAGGGGGCTCCCACGGGCAGTACTTC CASSSGGSHGQYF
TRBJ2-7 TRBV11-2 - medium-sized TGTGCCAGCAGCTTAGTTGGGGCCGGGACGGGGAACTACGAGCAGTACTTC CASSLVGAGTGNYEQYF
TRBJ2-7 TRBV6-1 - few TGTGCCAGCCGTATGGGATTGAACTACGAGCAGTACTTC CASRMGLNYEQYF